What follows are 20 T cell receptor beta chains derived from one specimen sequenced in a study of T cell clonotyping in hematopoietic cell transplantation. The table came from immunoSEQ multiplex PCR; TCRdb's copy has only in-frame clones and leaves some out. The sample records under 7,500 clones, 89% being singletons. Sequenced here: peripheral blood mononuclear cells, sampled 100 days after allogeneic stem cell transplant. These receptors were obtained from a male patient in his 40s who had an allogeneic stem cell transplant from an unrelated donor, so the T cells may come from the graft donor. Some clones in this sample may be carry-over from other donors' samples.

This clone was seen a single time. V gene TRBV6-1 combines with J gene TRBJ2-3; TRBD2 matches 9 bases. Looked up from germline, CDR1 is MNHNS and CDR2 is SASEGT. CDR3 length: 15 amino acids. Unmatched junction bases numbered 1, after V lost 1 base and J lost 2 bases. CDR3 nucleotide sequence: TGTGCCAGCAGTGAAGGCGGGGGGGACACAGATACGCAGTATTTT. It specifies CASSEGGGDTDTQYF.

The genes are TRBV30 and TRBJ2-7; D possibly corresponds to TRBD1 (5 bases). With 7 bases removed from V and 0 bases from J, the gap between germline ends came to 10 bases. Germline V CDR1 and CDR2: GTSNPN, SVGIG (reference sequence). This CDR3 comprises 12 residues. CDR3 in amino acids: CASQGSSYEQYF. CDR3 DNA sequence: TGTGCCTCCCAGGGCAGCTCCTACGAGCAGTACTTC. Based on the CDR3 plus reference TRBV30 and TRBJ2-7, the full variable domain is SQTIHQWPATLVQPVGSPLSLECTVEGTSNPNLYWYRQAAGRGLQLLFYSVGIGQISSEVPQNLSASRPQDRQFILSSKKLLLSDSGFYLCASQGSSYEQYFGPGTRLTVT.

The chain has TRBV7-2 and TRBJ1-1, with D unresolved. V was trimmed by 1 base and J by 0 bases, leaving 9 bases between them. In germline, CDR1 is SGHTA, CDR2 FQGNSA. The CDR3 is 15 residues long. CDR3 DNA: TGTGCCAGCAGCTTAGGCCCAGCCATGAACACTGAAGCTTTCTTT. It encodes CASSLGPAMNTEAFF.

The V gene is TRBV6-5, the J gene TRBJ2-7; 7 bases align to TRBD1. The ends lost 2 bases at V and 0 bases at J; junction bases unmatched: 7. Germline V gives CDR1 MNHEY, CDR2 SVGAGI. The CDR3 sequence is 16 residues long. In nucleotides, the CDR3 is TGTGCCAGCAGTTACAGCCGGGACAGCGCCTCCTACGAGCAGTACTTC. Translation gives CASSYSRDSASYEQYF.

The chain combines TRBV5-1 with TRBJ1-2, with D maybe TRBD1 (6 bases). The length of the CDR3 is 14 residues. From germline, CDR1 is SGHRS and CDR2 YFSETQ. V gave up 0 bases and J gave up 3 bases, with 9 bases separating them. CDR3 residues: CASSLAGEDYGYTF. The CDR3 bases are TGCGCCAGCAGCTTGGCAGGGGAGGACTATGGCTACACCTTC.

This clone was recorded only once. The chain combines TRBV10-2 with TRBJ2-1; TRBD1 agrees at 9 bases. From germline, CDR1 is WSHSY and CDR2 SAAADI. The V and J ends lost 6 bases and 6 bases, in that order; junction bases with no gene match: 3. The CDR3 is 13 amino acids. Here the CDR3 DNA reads TGCGCCAGCAGCGGACAGGGGCGCAATGAGCAGTTCTTC. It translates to CASSGQGRNEQFF.

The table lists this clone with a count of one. The CDR3 DNA reads as TGTGCCAGCAGTTGGACTAGCGGGGACAGCTCCTACAATGAGCAGTTCTTC. This gives the protein CASSWTSGDSSYNEQFF. The gene calls are TRBV14 and TRBJ2-1; 12 nucleotides match TRBD2. The CDR3 is 17 residues long. With 6 bases clipped from V and 0 bases from J, the junction kept 6 bases outside the gene matches. Germline V CDR1 and CDR2: SGHDN, FVKESK.

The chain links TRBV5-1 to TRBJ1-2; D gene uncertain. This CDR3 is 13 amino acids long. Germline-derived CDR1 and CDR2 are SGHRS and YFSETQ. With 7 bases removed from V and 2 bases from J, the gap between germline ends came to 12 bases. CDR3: CASRIDGNYGYTF. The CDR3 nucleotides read TGCGCCAGCCGAATCGACGGGAACTATGGCTACACCTTC.

Here the CDR3 reads CASSFSEKLFF. CDR3 DNA sequence: TGTGCCAGCAGTTTTTCGGAAAAACTGTTTTTT. The chain carries TRBV28 and TRBJ1-4, with D unresolved. The CDR3 covers 11 residues. Per germline, CDR1 MDHEN and CDR2 SYDVKM. Trimming removed 3 bases at V and 8 bases at J, with 4 bases between. The full variable domain, its missing parts supplied by reference TRBV28 and TRBJ1-4, is DVKVTQSSRYLVKRTGEKVFLECVQDMDHENMFWYRQDPGLGLRLIYFSYDVKMKEKGDIPEGYSVSREKKERFSLILESASTNQTSMYLCASSFSEKLFFGSGTQLSVL.

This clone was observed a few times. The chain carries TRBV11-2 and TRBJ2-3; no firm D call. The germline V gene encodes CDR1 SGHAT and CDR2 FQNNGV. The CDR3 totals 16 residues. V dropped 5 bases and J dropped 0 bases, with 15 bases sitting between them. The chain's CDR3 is CASSRTVDSSTDTQYF. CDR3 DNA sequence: TGTGCCAGCAGCCGTACAGTCGACTCTAGCACAGATACGCAGTATTTT.

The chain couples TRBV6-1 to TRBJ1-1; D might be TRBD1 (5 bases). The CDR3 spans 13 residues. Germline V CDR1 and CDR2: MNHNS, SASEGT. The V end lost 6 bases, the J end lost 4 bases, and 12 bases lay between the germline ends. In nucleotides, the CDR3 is TGTGCCAGCAGAAGGGGAGGGAGCACTGAAGCTTTCTTT. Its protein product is CASRRGGSTEAFF.

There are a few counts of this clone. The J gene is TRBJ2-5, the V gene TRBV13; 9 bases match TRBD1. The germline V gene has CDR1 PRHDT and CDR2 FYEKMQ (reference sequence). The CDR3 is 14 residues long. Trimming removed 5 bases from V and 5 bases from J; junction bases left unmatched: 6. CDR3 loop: CASSPTGGVETQYF. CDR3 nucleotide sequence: TGTGCCAGCAGCCCTACAGGGGGCGTCGAGACCCAGTACTTC. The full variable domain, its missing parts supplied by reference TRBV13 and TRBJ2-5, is AAGVIQSPRHLIKEKRETATLKCYPIPRHDTVYWYQQGPGQDPQFLISFYEKMQSDKGSIPDRFSAQQFSDYHSELNMSSLELGDSALYFCASSPTGGVETQYFGPGTRLLVL.

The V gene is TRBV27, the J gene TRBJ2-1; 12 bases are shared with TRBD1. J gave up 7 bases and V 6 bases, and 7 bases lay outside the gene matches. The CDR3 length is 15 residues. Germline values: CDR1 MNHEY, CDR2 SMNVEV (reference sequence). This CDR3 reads CASRKGTGGWNEQFF. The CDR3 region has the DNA TGTGCCAGCAGGAAAGGGACAGGGGGCTGGAATGAGCAGTTCTTC.

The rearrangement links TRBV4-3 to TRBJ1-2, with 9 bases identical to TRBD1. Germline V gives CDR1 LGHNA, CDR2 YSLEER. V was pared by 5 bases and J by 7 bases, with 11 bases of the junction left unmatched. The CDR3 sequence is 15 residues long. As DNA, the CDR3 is TGCGCCAGCAGCAAAACCGGGACAGGGAAGCGTGGCTACACCTTC. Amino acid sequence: CASSKTGTGKRGYTF.

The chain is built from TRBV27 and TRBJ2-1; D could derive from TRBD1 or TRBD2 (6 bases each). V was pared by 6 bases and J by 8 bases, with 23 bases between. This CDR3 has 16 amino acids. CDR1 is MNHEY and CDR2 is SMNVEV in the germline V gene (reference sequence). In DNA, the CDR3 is TGTGCCAGCAGGAAGAGGGGGGTCATCTCGACGGATGAGCAGTTCTTC. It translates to CASRKRGVISTDEQFF.

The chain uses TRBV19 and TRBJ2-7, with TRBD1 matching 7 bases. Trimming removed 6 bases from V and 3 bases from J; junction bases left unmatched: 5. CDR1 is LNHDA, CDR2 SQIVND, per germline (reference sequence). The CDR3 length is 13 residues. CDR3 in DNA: TGTGCCAGTAGCAAGACAGGGTTCTACGAGCAGTACTTC. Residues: CASSKTGFYEQYF.

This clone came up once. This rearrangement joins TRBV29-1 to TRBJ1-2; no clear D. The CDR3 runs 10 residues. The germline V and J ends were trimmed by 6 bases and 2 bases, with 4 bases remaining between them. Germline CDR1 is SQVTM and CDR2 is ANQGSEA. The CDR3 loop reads CSVHNYGYTF. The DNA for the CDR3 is TGCAGCGTCCACAACTATGGCTACACCTTC.

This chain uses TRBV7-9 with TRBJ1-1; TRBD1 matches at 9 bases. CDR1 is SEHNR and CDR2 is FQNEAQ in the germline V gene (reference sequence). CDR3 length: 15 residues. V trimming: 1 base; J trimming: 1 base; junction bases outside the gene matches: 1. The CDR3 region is CASSLGDRANTEAFF. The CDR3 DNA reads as TGTGCCAGCAGCTTAGGGGACAGGGCGAACACTGAAGCTTTCTTT.

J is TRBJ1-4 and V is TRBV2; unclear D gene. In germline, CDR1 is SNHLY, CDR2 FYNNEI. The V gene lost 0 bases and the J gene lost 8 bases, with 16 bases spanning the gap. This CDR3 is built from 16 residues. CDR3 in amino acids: CASSEALGSGGEKLFF. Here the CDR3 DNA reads TGTGCCAGCAGTGAAGCGCTGGGGTCAGGAGGGGAAAAACTGTTTTTT.

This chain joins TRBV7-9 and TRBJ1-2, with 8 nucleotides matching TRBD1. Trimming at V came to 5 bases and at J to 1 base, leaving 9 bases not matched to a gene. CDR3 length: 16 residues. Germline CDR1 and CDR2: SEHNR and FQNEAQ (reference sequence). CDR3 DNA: TGTGCCAGCAGCCCCCCGGACAGGGACCTTAACTATGGCTACACCTTC. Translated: CASSPPDRDLNYGYTF.